This T cell receptor beta chain was captured by sequencing in a study of blood T cell repertoires in COVID-19. Clones were read by immunoSEQ multiplex PCR, and TCRdb kept only the in-frame ones, dropping some. The sample contains approximately 120,000 clones, 92% of which appear only once. The germline V gene has CDR1 WSHSY and CDR2 SAAADI. The V segment lost 4 bases and the J segment 6 bases; nucleotides outside the gene matches: 5. CDR3 length: 13 amino acids. The receptor was isolated from a man aged 45-65 years with COVID-19, enrolled during active disease. V usage is TRBV10-2 and J usage is TRBJ2-5; 7 nucleotides match TRBD1. The specimen sequenced was peripheral blood. The CDR3 DNA follows: TGCGCCAGCAGTGCAGGGGGAGTCCAGACCCAGTACTTC. The encoded protein is CASSAGGVQTQYF.